This entry lists 25 T cell receptor beta chains sequenced from one sample in a study of molecular identifiers for immune sequencing clone quantification. Via MiXCR, TCRdb re-called the PCR reads, giving one row per CDR3 protein. The sample holds 460,000 or so distinct CDR3 sequences; approximately 25% are singletons and the top ten take around 0.78%. Sequencing was performed on naive CD8+ T cells from blood, with Jurkat cell RNA spiked in. Subset in this sample: FACS-sorted CD8+CD4-CCR7+CD45RA+ naive T cells. The source of these receptors is a human donor in good health. Some libraries in this study had Jurkat cell RNA spiked in.

There are a few counts of this clonotype. This chain uses TRBV13 with TRBJ2-2, with TRBD1 as a possible D gene (5 bases). Trimming took off 4 bases at V and 4 bases at J, with 13 bases between the two ends. The CDR3 has 15 residues. Germline-derived CDR1 and CDR2 are PRHDT and FYEKMQ (reference sequence). CDR3 protein: CASSSGLLSTGELFF. The CDR3, as DNA: TGTGCCAGCAGCTCAGGGTTACTAAGCACCGGGGAGCTGTTTTTT.

There are many counts of this clonotype. The chain combines TRBV7-6 with TRBJ1-3; possibly TRBD1 for D (5 bases). The CDR3 runs to 17 residues. Trimming shortened V by 5 bases and J by 4 bases, and 21 bases separated the two germline ends. Germline CDR1 reads SGHVS; CDR2 reads FNYEAQ. In DNA, the CDR3 is TGTGCCAGCAGCCCGGAGGTCGGCGGGGGGTCGGGAAACACCATATATTTT. It specifies CASSPEVGGGSGNTIYF.

With respect to this clonotype: A read error may be the cause here, since a much bigger clone is one base away. This chain connects TRBV29-1 to TRBJ2-2; D is perhaps TRBD1 (6 bases). This CDR3 region has 13 residues. The germline V gene has CDR1 SQVTM and CDR2 ANQGSEA. Trimming removed 3 bases from V and 6 bases from J, with 11 bases in between. CDR3 loop: CSVDWTDAGELFF. CDR3 DNA sequence: TGCAGCGTTGATTGGACAGACGCCGGGGAGCTGTTTTTT.

There are many counts of this clonotype. The chain links TRBV6-5 to TRBJ2-3; tentatively, D is TRBD2 (5 bases). Trimming took off 6 bases at V and 6 bases at J, with 10 bases between the two ends. The CDR3 spans 12 residues. CDR1 and CDR2 (germline): MNHEY, SVGAGI. CDR3 DNA sequence: TGTGCCAGCAGATCCCCGGGGGATACGCAGTATTTT. It is translated as CASRSPGDTQYF.

In regard to this clonotype: Germline and junction disagree at one end, which may indicate a read error. The genes are TRBV3-1 and TRBJ1-3; D possibly corresponds to TRBD1 (5 bases). Per germline, CDR1 LGHDT and CDR2 YNNKEL (reference sequence). The CDR3 is 19 residues long. CDR3 residues: CASSQDAAREGTSGNTTYF. Written as DNA, the CDR3 is TGTGCCAGCAGCCAAGATGCCGCCAGGGAGGGCACCTCTGGAAACACCACATATTTT. The full variable domain, rest sourced from reference TRBV3-1 and TRBJ1-3, is DTAVSQTPKYLVTQMGNDKSIKCEQNLGHDTMYWYKQDSKKFLKIMFSYNNKELIINETVPNRFSPKSPDKAHLNLHINSLELGDSAVYFCASSQDAAREGTSGNTTYFGEGSWLTVV.

Remarks on this clonotype: An end of the junction does not agree with germline; a read error may underlie this. The J gene is TRBJ2-5, the V gene TRBV24-1; D tentatively fits TRBD1 or TRBD2 (5 bases each). CDR1 is KGHDR, CDR2 SFDVKD, per germline. This CDR3 region has 14 residues. Written as DNA, the CDR3 is TGTGCCACCAGTGATTTCGAGGGGACGGAGATCCAGTACTTC. Protein sequence: CATSDFEGTEIQYF.

This clonotype was recorded at least ten times. The rearrangement uses TRBV6-5 and TRBJ2-7; D possibly matches TRBD1 or TRBD2 (5 bases each). The length of the CDR3 is 16 residues. Trimming removed 4 bases from V and 1 base from J, with 17 bases in between. Germline-derived CDR1 and CDR2 are MNHEY and SVGAGI. This CDR3 is CASSLTSRDGSYEQYF. The CDR3, as DNA: TGTGCCAGCAGTTTAACGTCCCGGGACGGGTCCTACGAGCAGTACTTC.

The V and J genes are TRBV28 and TRBJ2-3; 10 bases align to TRBD2. Trimming at V came to 3 bases and at J to 1 base, leaving 4 bases not matched to a gene. The CDR3 length is 16 residues. In germline, CDR1 is MDHEN, CDR2 SYDVKM. CDR3 coding DNA: TGTGCCAGCAGTTTTATAGCGGGGGGTGGCACAGATACGCAGTATTTT. Protein sequence: CASSFIAGGGTDTQYF. The full variable domain, its missing parts supplied by reference TRBV28 and TRBJ2-3, is DVKVTQSSRYLVKRTGEKVFLECVQDMDHENMFWYRQDPGLGLRLIYFSYDVKMKEKGDIPEGYSVSREKKERFSLILESASTNQTSMYLCASSFIAGGGTDTQYFGPGTRLTVL.

In this sample, this clonotype turned up a few times. The chain employs TRBV27 and TRBJ2-3; D is unresolved. V shed 6 bases and J shed 2 bases, with 15 bases lying between them. The CDR3 totals 15 residues. Germline values: CDR1 MNHEY, CDR2 SMNVEV (reference sequence). The CDR3 sequence is CASRPSRASTDTQYF. DNA of the CDR3: TGTGCCAGCAGACCCTCTCGGGCCTCCACAGATACGCAGTATTTT.

The chain is built from TRBV7-9 and TRBJ1-1, with a possible D match to TRBD1 (5 bases). The CDR3 spans 16 residues. The V gene's germline CDR1 is SEHNR and CDR2 FQNEAQ (reference sequence). V was trimmed by 5 bases and J by 8 bases, leaving 24 bases between them. As DNA, the CDR3 is TGTGCCAGCAGCCTACCAGAACGACAGACGCGCGAAGAAGCTTTCTTT. Translation gives CASSLPERQTREEAFF.

The rearrangement joins TRBV9 to TRBJ1-4; no firm D call. V lost 0 bases, J lost 7 bases, and 7 bases lay in between. This CDR3 spans 13 amino acids. CDR1 SGDLS and CDR2 YYNGEE come from the germline V gene. CDR3 amino acids: CASSVGGSEKLFF. Here the CDR3 DNA reads TGTGCCAGCAGCGTAGGAGGGAGTGAAAAACTGTTTTTT.

The table lists this clonotype with a few counts. The rearrangement uses TRBV11-2 and TRBJ2-7; D possibly corresponds to TRBD1 (6 bases). The CDR3 is 15 residues long. V lost 5 bases to trimming and J lost 0 bases, with 14 bases between them. Germline CDR1 reads SGHAT; CDR2 reads FQNNGV. CDR3 DNA sequence: TGTGCCAGCAGCACCTGGGACACGAGCTCCTACGAGCAGTACTTC. Amino acids: CASSTWDTSSYEQYF.

The chain recombines TRBV18 with TRBJ2-1; 7 positions match TRBD1. This CDR3 has 14 residues. Losses at the gene ends were 3 bases for V and 5 bases for J; bases not matched to a gene: 4. The germline gives CDR1 KGHSH, CDR2 LQKENI. Written as DNA, the CDR3 is TGTGCCAGCTCACCCTGGGACAGAGACAATGAGCAGTTCTTC. As protein: CASSPWDRDNEQFF.

This clonotype came up many times. The V call is TRBV5-5, the J call TRBJ2-7, with D perhaps given as TRBD1 or TRBD2 (5 bases each). The V and J ends lost 3 bases and 3 bases respectively, with 10 bases between them. This CDR3 contains 13 residues. CDR1 is SGHKS and CDR2 is YYEKEE in the germline V gene (reference sequence). The CDR3 loop reads CASSSGTVYEQYF. The CDR3 nucleotides are TGTGCCAGCAGCTCCGGGACCGTCTACGAGCAGTACTTC.

Comments on this clonotype: A much larger clone differs from this one at a single base, so this may be a read error. The rearrangement links TRBV4-3 to TRBJ2-3; 8 bases match TRBD1. This CDR3 contains 16 residues. The germline CDR1 and CDR2 sequences are LGHNA and YSLEER. V shed 1 base, J shed 5 bases, and the junction held 8 bases outside the gene matches. CDR3 amino acids: CASSQGTGGYRDTQYF. The CDR3 coding sequence is TGCGCCAGCAGCCAAGGAACAGGGGGTTACAGAGATACGCAGTATTTT.

The table lists this clonotype with many counts. The chain carries TRBV7-9 and TRBJ2-6; D unclear. Germline values: CDR1 SEHNR, CDR2 FQNEAQ (reference sequence). The length of the CDR3 is 17 residues. Trimming pared 7 bases from V and 3 bases from J, leaving 19 bases between. CDR3 protein: CASIAVPGADGANVLTF. CDR3 DNA sequence: TGTGCCAGCATCGCCGTACCGGGCGCCGATGGGGCCAACGTCCTGACTTTC.

The genes are TRBV6-6 and TRBJ2-2; the D is unclear. Germline lookup yields CDR1 MNHNY and CDR2 SVGAGI (reference sequence). The CDR3 extends over 11 amino acids. The ends were cut back, 4 bases at V and 7 bases at J, with 4 bases in the middle. DNA of the CDR3: TGTGCCAGCAGTTCGAACGGGGAGCTGTTTTTT. Translation: CASSSNGELFF.

This clonotype was counted only a few times. J is TRBJ2-2 and V is TRBV19, with TRBD2 as a possible D gene (6 bases). V lost 3 bases to trimming and J lost 13 bases, with 12 bases between them. CDR1 and CDR2 from the germline V gene are LNHDA and SQIVND (reference sequence). CDR3 size: 12 residues. The CDR3 here is CASSIGLPRLFF. Here the CDR3 DNA reads TGTGCCAGTAGTATTGGACTACCAAGGCTGTTTTTT. The full variable domain, completed using reference TRBV19 and TRBJ2-2, is DGGITQSPKYLFRKEGQNVTLSCEQNLNHDAMYWYRQDPGQGLRLIYYSQIVNDFQKGDIAEGYSVSREKKESFPLTVTSAQKNPTAFYLCASSIGLPRLFFGEGSRLTVL.

This clonotype was observed once. Mismatch with germline at one junction end may stem from a read error. V and J are TRBV7-6 and TRBJ2-2; D gene unclear. CDR3 length: 15 residues. Per germline, CDR1 SGHVS and CDR2 FNYEAQ. As DNA, the CDR3 is TGTACCAGCAGCTCAACGGGCAGGTTCACCGGGGAGCTGTTTTTT. Translation gives CTSSSTGRFTGELFF.

This clonotype appeared a few times. This chain joins TRBV29-1 and TRBJ1-1; 7 bases fit TRBD1. Germline-derived CDR1 and CDR2 are SQVTM and ANQGSEA. The CDR3 totals 14 residues. V dropped 5 bases and J dropped 1; count of bases not matched to a gene: 7. CDR3 sequence: CSVPPRGGNTEAFF. CDR3 coding DNA: TGCAGCGTTCCACCCAGGGGGGGGAACACTGAAGCTTTCTTT.

Ten or more counts support this clonotype. V gene TRBV7-9 combines with J gene TRBJ1-5; D may be TRBD1 (5 bases). CDR3 size: 14 residues. CDR1 and CDR2 from the germline V gene are SEHNR and FQNEAQ (reference sequence). V lost 1 base and J 6 bases, leaving 10 bases between the germline ends. CDR3 in amino acids: CASSLGRVGQPQHF. CDR3 sequence (DNA): TGTGCCAGCAGCTTAGGCAGGGTTGGTCAGCCCCAGCATTTT.

Details on this clonotype: The CDR3 carries no conserved terminal phenylalanine or tryptophan, so it likely arises from a read error. CDR3 sequence (DNA): TGTGCCAGCAGCCAGGATCCAGATACGCAGTATTCT. Translation gives CASSQDPDTQYS. This rearrangement joins TRBV5-6 to TRBJ2-3; no clear D gene. Trimming took 4 bases from V and 4 from J, leaving 7 bases between them. Germline V gene data show CDR1 as SGHDT and CDR2 as YYEEEE. The CDR3 is 12 residues long.

A few counts support this clonotype. In DNA form, the CDR3 reads TGTGCCAGCAGCACTTTCGTCTCTAGCGCCTCCTACAATGAGCAGTTCTTC. It yields the protein CASSTFVSSASYNEQFF. This chain uses TRBV7-9 with TRBJ2-1; TRBD2 is a possible D gene (6 bases). This CDR3 contains 17 residues. The V gene lost 5 bases and the J gene lost 0 bases, with 17 bases spanning the gap. Germline values: CDR1 SEHNR, CDR2 FQNEAQ (reference sequence).

Of note for this clonotype: A read error is possible here, since a much larger clone lies one base away. The chain has TRBV7-9 and TRBJ1-4; 8 nucleotides match TRBD1. This CDR3 is built from 17 residues. In germline, CDR1 is SEHNR, CDR2 FQNEAQ (reference sequence). The CDR3 reads CASSSSGQGATNENLFF. The CDR3, as DNA: TGTGCCAGCAGCTCCTCCGGACAGGGTGCAACTAATGAAAATCTGTTTTTT. The whole variable domain, filled in from reference TRBV7-9 and TRBJ1-4, reads DTGVSQNPRHKITKRGQNVTFRCDPISEHNRLYWYRQTLGQGPEFLTYFQNEAQLEKSRLLSDRFSAERPKGSFSTLEIQRTEQGDSAMYLCASSSSGQGATNENLFFGSGTQLSVL.

This clonotype was seen a handful of times. The CDR3: CASSFVQGAGEQYF. CDR3 DNA: TGTGCCAGCAGTTTCGTGCAGGGGGCGGGAGAGCAGTACTTC. The chain has TRBV28 and TRBJ2-7, with 8 bases fitting TRBD1. Germline lookup yields CDR1 MDHEN and CDR2 SYDVKM. CDR3 length equals 14 residues. J was trimmed by 7 bases and V by 3 bases; bases with no gene match: 8.